This T cell receptor (beta chain) emerged from a study of OX40 agonist ivuxolimab in advanced cancers. V was shortened by 3 bases and J by 2 bases, with 11 bases between the two germline ends. Germline V gives CDR1 SGHAT, CDR2 FQNNGV. The length of the CDR3 is 14 residues. The method was immunoSEQ multiplex PCR; TCRdb's version includes in-frame clones alone and lacks a portion of them. The top ten hold approximately 7% of the sample, which has around 14,000 clones, around 87% seen once. For this clone: Antigen specificity is unknown.

Study-wide findings and caveats: CD4+ and CD8+ T cells in blood underwent clonal expansion by week 6 at 0.1 to 3.0 mg/kg.

V usage is TRBV11-2 and J usage is TRBJ2-7; a possible D gene is TRBD2 (5 bases). The source material was CD4+ or CD8+ T cells sorted from blood, sampled in a trial of the OX40 agonist ivuxolimab. The TCR sequence derives from an adult with an advanced solid tumor such as melanoma, head and neck, liver or kidney cancer. This CDR3 reads CASSLNEGPYEQYF. The CDR3 nucleotides are TGTGCCAGCAGCTTGAATGAGGGTCCCTACGAGCAGTACTTC. The full variable domain, completed using reference TRBV11-2 and TRBJ2-7, is EAGVAQSPRYKIIEKRQSVAFWCNPISGHATLYWYQQILGQGPKLLIQFQNNGVVDDSQLPKDRFSAERLKGVDSTLKIQPAKLEDSAVYLCASSLNEGPYEQYFGPGTRLTVT.